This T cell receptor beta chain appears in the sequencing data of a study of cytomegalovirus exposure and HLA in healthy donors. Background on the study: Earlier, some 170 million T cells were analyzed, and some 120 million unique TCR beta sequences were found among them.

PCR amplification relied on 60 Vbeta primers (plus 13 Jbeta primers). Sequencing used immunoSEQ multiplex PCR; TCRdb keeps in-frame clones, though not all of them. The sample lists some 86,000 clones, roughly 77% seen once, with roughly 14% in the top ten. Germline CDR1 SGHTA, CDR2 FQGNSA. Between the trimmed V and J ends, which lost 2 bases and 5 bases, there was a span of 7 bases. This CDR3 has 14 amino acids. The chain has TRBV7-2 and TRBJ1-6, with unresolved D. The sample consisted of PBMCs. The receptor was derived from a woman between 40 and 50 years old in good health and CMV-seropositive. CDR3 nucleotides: TGTGCCAGCAGCTTACATCCGGATAATTCACCCCTCCACTTT. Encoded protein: CASSLHPDNSPLHF. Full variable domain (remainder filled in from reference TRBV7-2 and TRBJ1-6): GAGVSQSPSNKVTEKGKDVELRCDPISGHTALYWYRQSLGQGLEFLIYFQGNSAPDKSGLPSDRFSAERTGGSVSTLTIQRTQQEDSAVYLCASSLHPDNSPLHFGNGTRLTVT.